The clone carrying this TCR beta chain was seen just once. This sample stems from a study of blood T cell repertoires in COVID-19. Study-wide context: The United States, Italy and Spain were the sources of the acute and convalescent COVID-19 samples. From T cells, B-cell-depleted T cells, or PBMCs came the material, which was cDNA or gDNA.

Clones were sequenced by immunoSEQ multiplex PCR, and TCRdb holds only the in-frame ones, with some missing. The sample consists of some 220,000 clones, 84% of them appearing once. Sequencing used peripheral blood. The source of this sequence is a woman aged 30 to 39 who had recovered from COVID-19.

This chain's CDR3 is CATSDSGYNEQFF. CDR3 in DNA: TGTGCCACCAGTGATTCAGGGTACAATGAGCAGTTCTTC. This sequence joins TRBV24-1 and TRBJ2-1, with TRBD1 as a possible D gene (5 bases). Germline loops: CDR1 KGHDR, CDR2 SFDVKD. There are 13 residues in the CDR3. The V end was cut by 2 bases, the J end by 4 bases, with 5 bases between.